This is a list of T cell receptor beta chains from one sample in a study of neurological immune-mediated disorders. TCRdb independently ran MiXCR on the 5' RACE reads; one entry per CDR3 protein. The sample holds about 20,000 distinct CDR3 sequences, 6% to 8% seen once. The sample was CD8+ T cells from blood. These receptors were taken from a woman aged 25 to 39 with HTLV-1-associated myelopathy (HAM/TSP). The CDR3 runs from the conserved cysteine through the conserved F or W. A D gene is named only where the DNA matches it firmly. Part of the rows lack a size; the others show once, few, many or a class for expanded clones.

CDR3 length	clone size	V gene	J gene	D gene	CDR3 protein	CDR3 DNA
14	many	TRBV3-1	TRBJ2-1	.	CASSEFGSYNEQFF	TGTGCCAGCAGCGAGTTTGGCTCCTACAATGAGCAGTTCTTC
13	many	TRBV7-9	TRBJ1-2	.	CASSLSSNYGYTF	TGTGCCAGCAGCTTATCATCTAACTATGGCTACACCTTC
18	many	TRBV30	TRBJ1-1	.	CAWLDPGEIIRVDTEAFF	TGTGCCTGGCTAGACCCAGGGGAGATAATAAGAGTGGACACTGAAGCTTTCTTT
14	.	TRBV7-9	TRBJ2-1	TRBD2	CASSFREDNNEQFF	TGTGCCAGCAGCTTTCGGGAGGATAACAATGAGCAGTTCTTC
15	many	TRBV7-6	TRBJ2-3	TRBD2	CASSLSGGATDTQYF	TGTGCCAGCAGCCTGAGCGGGGGGGCCACAGATACGCAGTATTTT
14	many	TRBV7-9	TRBJ1-5	.	CASSLGGRNQPQHF	TGTGCCAGCAGCTTAGGGGGAAGGAACCAGCCCCAGCATTTT
11	medium-sized	TRBV11-2	TRBJ1-1	.	CASSWGTEAFF	TGTGCCAGCAGCTGGGGCACTGAAGCTTTCTTT
15	many	TRBV6-2/TRBV6-3	TRBJ2-3	.	CASSYLDISTDTQYF	TGTGCCAGCAGTTACCTGGACATTTCCACAGATACGCAGTATTTT
16	many	TRBV20-1	TRBJ2-3	TRBD2	CSAQQGERGDSDTQYF	TGCAGTGCTCAGCAGGGTGAGCGGGGGGATTCAGATACGCAGTATTTT
16	many	TRBV19	TRBJ2-3	TRBD2	CASSTSLAGAQNTQYF	TGTGCCAGTAGTACATCACTAGCGGGGGCCCAGAATACGCAGTATTTT
17	many	TRBV20-1	TRBJ2-1	TRBD2	CSARDFSGLAGNNEQFF	TGCAGTGCTAGAGATTTTAGCGGGCTAGCGGGGAACAATGAGCAGTTCTTC
14	many	TRBV7-9	TRBJ2-1	.	CASSPPGPYNEQFF	TGTGCCAGCAGCCCCCCGGGCCCCTACAATGAGCAGTTCTTC
18	many	TRBV5-1	TRBJ2-1	TRBD1	CASSPGQGRPSGSNEQFF	TGCGCCAGCAGCCCGGGACAGGGTAGGCCCTCGGGGAGCAATGAGCAGTTCTTC
13	.	TRBV3-1	TRBJ2-7	.	CASNQTGLREQYF	TGTGCCAGCAACCAAACAGGTTTGAGGGAGCAGTACTTC
16	.	TRBV15	TRBJ2-3	TRBD2	CATSSGGGRVTDTQYF	TGTGCCACCAGCAGCGGGGGGGGCAGGGTAACAGATACGCAGTATTTT
16	many	TRBV20-1	TRBJ1-5	.	CSARGLEGLSNQPQHF	TGCAGTGCTAGAGGGCTGGAGGGGTTGTCCAATCAGCCCCAGCATTTT
17	many	TRBV7-8	TRBJ2-3	TRBD2	CASSLARSSGAPDTQYF	TGTGCCAGCAGCTTAGCGCGCTCTAGCGGGGCCCCGGATACGCAGTATTTT
15	many	TRBV24-1	TRBJ1-2	.	CATSDGPNPRYGYTF	TGTGCCACCAGTGATGGTCCAAACCCACGCTATGGCTACACCTTC
15	.	TRBV15	TRBJ1-2	.	CATSRDWGIQYCYTF	TGTGCCACCAGCAGAGATTGGGGGATCCAATATTGCTACACCTTC
14	large	TRBV3-1	TRBJ2-5	.	CASSQEVQRETQYF	TGTGCCAGCAGCCAAGAGGTGCAGCGGGAGACCCAGTACTTC
15	.	TRBV9	TRBJ2-3	.	CASSVEGAGGDTQYF	TGTGCCAGCAGCGTGGAGGGGGCAGGGGGAGATACGCAGTATTTT
14	many	TRBV5-5	TRBJ2-7	.	CASSPGLGTYEQYF	TGTGCCAGCAGCCCGGGACTGGGGACCTACGAGCAGTACTTC
16	many	TRBV12-3/TRBV12-4	TRBJ2-5	.	CASTLEGQGRGETQYF	TGTGCCAGCACCCTAGAGGGGCAGGGCAGAGGAGAGACCCAGTACTTC
16	many	TRBV20-1	TRBJ1-5	.	CSAREAQTPSNQPQHF	TGCAGTGCTAGAGAAGCTCAGACACCTAGCAATCAGCCCCAGCATTTT
17	many	TRBV10-3	TRBJ2-6	TRBD1	CALFTGTGGSGANVLTF	TGTGCCCTATTTACCGGGACAGGGGGCTCTGGGGCCAACGTCCTGACTTTC
14	many	TRBV7-9	TRBJ1-1	.	CASKQGGANTEAFF	TGTGCCAGCAAACAGGGAGGGGCGAACACTGAAGCTTTCTTT
15	many	TRBV7-2	TRBJ1-1	TRBD1	CASSSRQGAGTEAFF	TGTGCCAGCAGCAGTAGACAGGGGGCGGGTACTGAAGCTTTCTTT
13	many	TRBV14	TRBJ2-1	.	CASSPTVNNEQFF	TGTGCCAGCAGCCCGACAGTGAACAATGAGCAGTTCTTC
12	many	TRBV29-1	TRBJ1-1	.	CSVTSRNTEAFF	TGCAGCGTGACGAGCAGGAACACTGAAGCTTTCTTT
12	many	TRBV29-1	TRBJ1-3	TRBD1	CSVTTGAGTIYF	TGCAGCGTTACGACAGGGGCAGGCACCATATATTTT
14	many	TRBV20-1	TRBJ2-7	.	CSAVTGHNSYEQYF	TGCAGTGCTGTTACAGGGCATAACTCCTACGAGCAGTACTTC
13	.	TRBV2	TRBJ1-2	.	CDSSDSPNYGYTF	TGTGACAGCAGCGACTCCCCCAACTATGGCTACACCTTC
13	many	TRBV6-5	TRBJ2-7	.	CASSSISSYEQYF	TGTGCCAGCAGTTCGATTAGCTCCTACGAGCAGTACTTC
14	many	TRBV5-6	TRBJ2-7	.	CASSLGGPMDEQYF	TGTGCCAGCAGCCTGGGAGGCCCCATGGACGAGCAGTACTTC
13	many	TRBV20-1	TRBJ2-7	.	CSARWGRGAEQYF	TGCAGTGCTAGATGGGGGAGGGGGGCCGAGCAGTACTTC
13	many	TRBV20-1	TRBJ2-7	.	CSAVPRQVYEQYF	TGCAGTGCCGTCCCCCGACAGGTCTACGAGCAGTACTTC
16	many	TRBV6-5	TRBJ2-3	TRBD1	CASSSQIGQGTDTQYF	TGTGCCAGCAGTTCCCAGATCGGACAGGGTACAGATACGCAGTATTTT
14	many	TRBV6-5	TRBJ1-5	.	CASSPGFGNQPQHF	TGTGCCAGCAGTCCAGGTTTCGGCAATCAGCCCCAGCATTTT
15	many	TRBV5-1	TRBJ1-1	.	CASSLSGGVGTEAFF	TGCGCCAGCAGCTTGTCGGGGGGCGTAGGCACTGAAGCTTTCTTT
12	many	TRBV27	TRBJ1-2	TRBD1	CASKEGAGGYTF	TGTGCCAGCAAGGAGGGGGCGGGGGGCTACACCTTC
16	.	TRBV5-1	TRBJ1-2	TRBD1	CASSSRPGQGAHGYTF	TGCGCCAGCAGCTCACGGCCGGGACAGGGGGCGCATGGCTACACCTTC
15	many	TRBV10-2	TRBJ2-7	TRBD2	CASSETLAGGYEQYF	TGCGCCAGCAGTGAAACCCTAGCGGGGGGCTACGAGCAGTACTTC
16	.	TRBV5-1	TRBJ2-2	.	CASSLIQNANTGELFF	TGCGCCAGCAGCTTGATCCAGAACGCAAACACCGGGGAGCTGTTTTTT
14	many	TRBV7-9	TRBJ1-1	.	CASSPGGSNTEAFF	TGTGCCAGCAGCCCCGGGGGGTCGAACACTGAAGCTTTCTTT
15	many	TRBV3-1	TRBJ2-6	.	CASSIQGSGANVLTF	TGTGCCAGCAGCATCCAGGGCTCTGGGGCCAACGTCCTGACTTTC
14	many	TRBV10-3	TRBJ2-7	.	CAISEGAGYYEQYF	TGTGCCATCAGTGAGGGGGCAGGGTACTACGAGCAGTACTTC
13	many	TRBV7-8	TRBJ1-2	.	CASSLASEPLTFF	TGTGCCAGCAGCTTAGCGTCGGAGCCACTCACTTTCTTC
14	many	TRBV7-9	TRBJ2-1	TRBD1	CASSLVTGEDEQFF	TGTGCCAGCAGCTTAGTGACAGGGGAGGATGAGCAGTTCTTC
18	many	TRBV12-3/TRBV12-4	TRBJ2-2	TRBD2	CASSLGSSGILGTGELFF	TGTGCCAGCAGTTTGGGGTCTAGCGGGATTCTGGGGACCGGGGAGCTGTTTTTT